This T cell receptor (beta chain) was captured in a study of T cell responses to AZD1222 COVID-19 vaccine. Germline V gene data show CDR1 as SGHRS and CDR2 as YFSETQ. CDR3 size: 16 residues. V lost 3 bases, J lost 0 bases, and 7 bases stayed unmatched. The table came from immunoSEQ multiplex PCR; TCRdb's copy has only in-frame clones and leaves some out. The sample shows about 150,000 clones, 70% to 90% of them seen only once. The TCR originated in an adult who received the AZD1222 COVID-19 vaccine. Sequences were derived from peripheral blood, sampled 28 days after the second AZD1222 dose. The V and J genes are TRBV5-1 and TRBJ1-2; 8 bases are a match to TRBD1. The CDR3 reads CASSSGQGDTNYGYTF. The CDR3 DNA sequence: TGCGCCAGCAGCTCAGGACAGGGAGATACTAACTATGGCTACACCTTC.